The clone carrying this TCR beta chain is a singleton in its sample. This sample was taken from a study of T cells after yellow fever vaccination. The CDR3 consists of 16 residues. In germline, CDR1 is LGHDT, CDR2 YNNKEL (reference sequence). TCRdb processed the 5' RACE reads anew with MiXCR; each CDR3 protein has one entry. The sample has about 14,000 distinct CDR3 sequences, 7.3% seen once. The origin of this receptor is a young man who received the YFV17D yellow fever vaccine. The sample in question was PBMCs, either bulk or a sorted T-cell subset (CD4+, CD8+, memory, or dextramer-sorted; not recorded which), obtained on the day of the yellow fever booster vaccination. V gene TRBV3-1 combines with J gene TRBJ2-7; D not certain. The CDR3 DNA is TGTTCCAGCAGCCCCTATCGACAACTGAGCTCCTACGAGCAGTACGTC. Its protein product is CSSSPYRQLSSYEQYV.